The 28 T cell receptor beta chains below all came from one sample that was sequenced in a study of blood T cell repertoires in COVID-19. The protocol was immunoSEQ multiplex PCR, while the TCRdb copy is restricted to in-frame clones and leaves out a portion. The repertoire includes 200,000 to 300,000 clones, 65% to 85% of them detected once, and around 5.9% sits in the top ten. What was sequenced was peripheral blood. The source is a human donor in a cohort sampled during active COVID-19.

The sample holds a few counts of this clone. This sequence joins TRBV29-1 and TRBJ2-1, with TRBD2 matching over 10 bases. J was trimmed by 8 bases and V by 6 bases; bases with no gene match: 4. The CDR3 has 12 residues. From germline, CDR1 is SQVTM and CDR2 ANQGSEA. CDR3 nucleotides: TGCAGCGTACGACTAGCGGGTTATGAGCAGTTCTTC. Amino acids: CSVRLAGYEQFF.

This clone was counted only a few times. The chain couples TRBV28 to TRBJ1-6, with 8 nucleotides matching TRBD1. Germline V lookup: CDR1 MDHEN, CDR2 SYDVKM. CDR3 length: 13 residues. The V gene end was trimmed by 5 bases and the J gene end by 14 bases; junction bases not matched to a gene: 8. CDR3 amino acids: CASSAPDRGSLHF. CDR3 coding DNA: TGTGCCAGCAGTGCTCCCGACAGGGGATCCCTCCACTTT. Together with reference TRBV28 and TRBJ1-6, the CDR3 gives the full variable domain: DVKVTQSSRYLVKRTGEKVFLECVQDMDHENMFWYRQDPGLGLRLIYFSYDVKMKEKGDIPEGYSVSREKKERFSLILESASTNQTSMYLCASSAPDRGSLHFGNGTRLTVT.

This chain joins TRBV11-2 and TRBJ2-2, with 15 bases identical to TRBD2. This CDR3 comprises 17 residues. Germline V gene sequence: CDR1 SGHAT, CDR2 FQNNGV. With V trimmed by 5 bases and J by 9 bases, 10 bases remained unmatched. CDR3 in DNA: TGTGCCAGCAGCACCGGGACTAGCGGGAGGATAGTTAGGGAGCTGTTTTTT. Its translation is CASSTGTSGRIVRELFF.

V usage is TRBV15 and J usage is TRBJ2-7, with 7 bases aligning to TRBD1. This CDR3 region has 15 residues. The germline gives CDR1 LNHNV, CDR2 YYDKDF (reference sequence). The V gene end was trimmed by 1 base and the J gene end by 5 bases; junction bases not matched to a gene: 8. The DNA of the CDR3 is TGTGCCACCAGCAGAGGGGCGACAGGGAATAACGAGCAGTACTTC. Its translation: CATSRGATGNNEQYF.

The chain recombines TRBV12-3 or TRBV12-4 with TRBJ2-1, with D unclear. There are 13 residues in the CDR3. V dropped 1 base and J dropped 7 bases, with 8 bases sitting between them. As DNA, the CDR3 is TGTGCCAGCAGTTTAGAAGGCGGTAATGAGCAGTTCTTC. Its translation: CASSLEGGNEQFF.

The chain links TRBV18 to TRBJ2-7, with TRBD1 matching 7 bases. The V segment lost 2 bases and the J segment 3 bases; nucleotides outside the gene matches: 4. The germline CDR1 and CDR2 sequences are KGHSH and LQKENI. The CDR3 is made up of 14 amino acids. The CDR3, as DNA: TGTGCCAGCTCACCAAGGGGGCTCAACTACGAGCAGTACTTC. It encodes CASSPRGLNYEQYF.

The chain employs TRBV7-2 and TRBJ2-7; D perhaps matches TRBD2 (6 bases). Germline V gene lookup returns CDR1 SGHTA and CDR2 FQGNSA. Trimming shortened V by 5 bases and J by 4 bases, and 15 bases separated the two germline ends. This CDR3 comprises 14 residues. The chain's CDR3 is CASSPGGVEYEQYF. In DNA form, the CDR3 reads TGTGCCAGCAGCCCCGGGGGAGTAGAGTACGAGCAGTACTTC.

The chain combines TRBV20-1 with TRBJ2-6; tentative D call: TRBD2 (5 bases). This CDR3 contains 14 residues. The germline V gene has CDR1 DFQATT and CDR2 SNEGSKA (reference sequence). V was trimmed by 3 bases and J by 0 bases, leaving 6 bases between them. CDR3 nucleotide sequence: TGCAGTGCTAGTCGGGGCTCTGGGGCCAACGTCCTGACTTTC. This codes for CSASRGSGANVLTF.

The J gene is TRBJ2-3, the V gene TRBV9; a weak D match, TRBD2 (5 bases). CDR3 length equals 16 residues. The germline gives CDR1 SGDLS, CDR2 YYNGEE. V gave up 3 bases and J gave up 4 bases, with 18 bases separating them. The CDR3 coding sequence is TGTGCCAGCAGCGCCCGGGTAGCGATGAGTGCAGATACGCAGTATTTT. Residues: CASSARVAMSADTQYF.

The chain uses TRBV11-2 and TRBJ2-1; 9 nucleotides agree with TRBD1. The CDR3 loop spans 19 amino acids. V was clipped by 0 bases and J by 4 bases; unmatched bases: 13. Germline V gives CDR1 SGHAT, CDR2 FQNNGV. CDR3: CASSLEGTGRWRGYNEQFF. Here the CDR3 DNA reads TGTGCCAGCAGCTTAGAGGGGACAGGGCGTTGGCGGGGGTACAATGAGCAGTTCTTC.

The rearrangement joins TRBV4-2 to TRBJ2-5; 9 nucleotides align to TRBD2. CDR3 size: 16 residues. Germline CDR1 LGHNA, CDR2 YNFKEQ. V gave up 0 bases and J gave up 4 bases; unmatched junction bases: 6. The CDR3 nucleotides are TGTGCCAGCAGCCAAGATGGCGGGGGGGCACGAGAGACCCAGTACTTC. Translating gives CASSQDGGGARETQYF.

V gene TRBV19 combines with J gene TRBJ1-5; maybe TRBD1 (6 bases). The CDR3 length is 15 residues. In germline, CDR1 is LNHDA, CDR2 SQIVND (reference sequence). V was shortened by 7 bases and J by 3 bases, with 16 bases between the two germline ends. The CDR3 coding sequence is TGTGCCAGTACCCCCCGAGGACAGCACAATCAGCCCCAGCATTTT. This gives the protein CASTPRGQHNQPQHF.

The table lists this clone with a few counts. The chain joins TRBV5-4 to TRBJ1-2, with 7 bases identical to TRBD1. Looked up from germline, CDR1 is SGHNT and CDR2 is YYREEE (reference sequence). The CDR3 consists of 14 residues. V lost 4 bases and J lost 4; bases outside the gene matches: 7. Here the CDR3 reads CASSVTGLGYGYTF. As DNA, the CDR3 is TGTGCCAGCAGCGTGACAGGGCTTGGCTATGGCTACACCTTC.

V gene TRBV7-2 combines with J gene TRBJ2-3, with 7 bases lining up with TRBD2. CDR1 SGHTA and CDR2 FQGNSA come from the germline V gene. Germline trimming cut 6 bases from V and 5 bases from J; bases unmatched to any gene: 8. The CDR3 runs 14 residues. DNA for the CDR3: TGTGCCAGCAGGTCGCGGGAGTTTCGAGATACGCAGTATTTT. It translates to CASRSREFRDTQYF.

The chain couples TRBV25-1 to TRBJ1-2; perhaps TRBD1 as D (6 bases). V was shortened by 2 bases and J by 4 bases, with 14 bases between the two germline ends. This CDR3 has 15 residues. The germline V gene has CDR1 MGHDK and CDR2 SYGVNS. CDR3 sequence reads: CASSETGFLTYGYTF. CDR3 nucleotide sequence: TGTGCCAGCAGTGAAACAGGGTTTCTCACCTATGGCTACACCTTC.

The J gene is TRBJ1-3, the V gene TRBV6-1; TRBD1 aligns across 7 bases. From germline, CDR1 is MNHNS and CDR2 SASEGT. V gave up 7 bases and J gave up 3 bases; unmatched junction bases: 12. This CDR3 comprises 16 residues. CDR3 coding DNA: TGTGCCAGCAATGAGGGGGCCGGGCAGGGTGGAAACACCATATATTTT. It translates to CASNEGAGQGGNTIYF.

This clone was seen more than once but under ten times. V and J are TRBV28 and TRBJ2-7; 12 nucleotides align to TRBD2. The germline gives CDR1 MDHEN, CDR2 SYDVKM. CDR3 size: 19 residues. After removal of 3 bases from V and 2 bases from J, the junction contained 14 bases not matched to a gene. CDR3 coding DNA: TGTGCCAGCAGTTTCCTTTCGACTAGCGGGAGCTTTATTACCTACGAGCAGTACTTC. It translates to CASSFLSTSGSFITYEQYF.

The chain is built from TRBV10-1 and TRBJ2-3; D not resolved. CDR3 length equals 16 residues. The germline V and J ends were trimmed by 8 bases and 0 bases, with 18 bases remaining between them. Per germline, CDR1 WNHNN and CDR2 SYGVQD (reference sequence). CDR3 residues: CASHPTTIASTDTQYF. DNA of the CDR3: TGCGCCAGCCACCCAACAACGATTGCTAGCACAGATACGCAGTATTTT.

This chain links TRBV20-1 with TRBJ1-1; TRBD1 matches 7 bases. Unmatched junction bases numbered 3, after V lost 6 bases and J lost 5 bases. Germline CDR1 DFQATT, CDR2 SNEGSKA (reference sequence). The length of the CDR3 is 11 residues. As DNA, the CDR3 is TGCAGTGCAGAGGACAGGACTGAAGCTTTCTTT. Its translation: CSAEDRTEAFF.

This chain uses TRBV5-4 with TRBJ2-1; 14 bases line up with TRBD2. CDR1 and CDR2 (germline): SGHNT, YYREEE (reference sequence). The trim removed 3 bases at V and 10 bases at J, leaving 6 bases unmatched. The CDR3 totals 15 residues. The CDR3 region is CASSWTSGRSGEQFF. The CDR3 nucleotides are TGTGCCAGCAGCTGGACTAGCGGGAGGTCCGGCGAGCAGTTCTTC.

The chain couples TRBV5-6 to TRBJ1-1; 11 bases map to TRBD1. V dropped 4 bases and J dropped 6; count of bases not matched to a gene: 2. The CDR3 is 13 amino acids. The germline V gene has CDR1 SGHDT and CDR2 YYEEEE. CDR3 sequence (DNA): TGTGCCAGCAGCCGGGACAGGGGGGCTGAAGCTTTCTTT. Translated: CASSRDRGAEAFF.

The rearrangement joins TRBV7-2 to TRBJ2-7; D call uncertain. CDR3 length: 13 amino acids. The V end lost 5 bases, the J end lost 6 bases, and 14 bases lay between the germline ends. In germline, CDR1 is SGHTA, CDR2 FQGNSA. CDR3 sequence (DNA): TGTGCCAGCAGCCCTGGGCCTTCCCGCGAGCAGTACTTC. Translation: CASSPGPSREQYF.

V and J are TRBV5-1 and TRBJ2-1; 11 nucleotides align to TRBD1. Per the germline V gene, CDR1 is SGHRS and CDR2 is YFSETQ. Trimming at V came to 0 bases and at J to 7 bases, leaving 6 bases not matched to a gene. This CDR3 is built from 16 residues. CDR3 nucleotides: TGCGCCAGCAGCTTGGCCGGGACAGGGGGGGCGAATGAGCAGTTCTTC. It specifies CASSLAGTGGANEQFF.

The chain carries TRBV6-5 and TRBJ1-6; no clear D. This CDR3 contains 14 residues. The V end was cut by 0 bases, the J end by 7 bases, with 7 bases between. Germline V gene sequence: CDR1 MNHEY, CDR2 SVGAGI. The CDR3 is CASSYSTENSPLHF. CDR3 coding DNA: TGTGCCAGCAGTTACTCTACAGAGAATTCACCCCTCCACTTT.

The DNA for the CDR3 is TGTGCCAGCAGGACCGGCTGGACAGCGGTCAACACTGAAGCTTTCTTT. As protein: CASRTGWTAVNTEAFF. The chain couples TRBV5-6 to TRBJ1-1; D possibly corresponds to TRBD1 (6 bases). The CDR3 has 16 amino acids. CDR1 and CDR2 from the germline V gene are SGHDT and YYEEEE. V was trimmed by 5 bases and J by 2 bases, leaving 19 bases between them. The whole variable domain, remainder taken from reference TRBV5-6 and TRBJ1-1, is DAGVTQSPTHLIKTRGQQVTLRCSPKSGHDTVSWYQQALGQGPQFIFQYYEEEERQRGNFPDRFSGHQFPNYSSELNVNALLLGDSALYLCASRTGWTAVNTEAFFGQGTRLTVV.

J is TRBJ2-2 and V is TRBV5-6, with D perhaps matching TRBD2 (6 bases). V was clipped by 4 bases and J by 4 bases, with 17 bases between them. This CDR3 comprises 16 residues. Germline values: CDR1 SGHDT, CDR2 YYEEEE. The CDR3 region is CASSLLGRRGTGELFF. In nucleotides, the CDR3 is TGTGCCAGCAGCCTACTAGGGAGGCGAGGCACCGGGGAGCTGTTTTTT.

The V call is TRBV5-4, the J call TRBJ1-3; D remains ambiguous. Germline V gene sequence: CDR1 SGHNT, CDR2 YYREEE (reference sequence). Deletions cut 0 bases from V and 2 bases from J, with 12 bases between. This CDR3 spans 16 amino acids. The CDR3 DNA is TGTGCCAGCAGCTTGGGGGCGGGGAGTCCTGGAAACACCATATATTTT. As protein: CASSLGAGSPGNTIYF.

This rearrangement joins TRBV5-4 to TRBJ1-2; D gene ambiguous. CDR1 is SGHNT, CDR2 YYREEE, per germline (reference sequence). V dropped 0 bases and J dropped 8 bases, with 14 bases sitting between them. The CDR3 loop spans 14 amino acids. CDR3 sequence: CASSLESRSGGYTF. The CDR3 region has the DNA TGTGCCAGCAGCTTGGAATCCAGATCGGGAGGCTACACCTTC.